This passage covers 2 T cell receptor beta chains from one sample sequenced in a study of shared clonotypes between healthy human individuals. Some clones are missing from TCRdb's copy, which holds only in-frame ones; the method was immunoSEQ multiplex PCR. The sample has 950,000 to 1,300,000 clones, about 70% seen once. Material: memory CD4+ T cells sorted from blood. Stated subset: CD45RA-negative fraction. The receptor set was obtained from a young man in good health.

The genes are TRBV11-2 and TRBJ2-3, with 11 bases matching TRBD2. CDR3 length equals 16 residues. The germline V gene has CDR1 SGHAT and CDR2 FQNNGV. With 6 bases clipped from V and 3 bases from J, the junction kept 8 bases outside the gene matches. CDR3 amino acids: CASRLTSGRITDTQYF. In DNA form, the CDR3 reads TGTGCCAGCAGACTCACTAGCGGGAGAATAACAGATACGCAGTATTTT.

The chain employs TRBV6-1 and TRBJ1-2, with TRBD1 matching 7 bases. There are 15 residues in the CDR3. The germline V gene encodes CDR1 MNHNS and CDR2 SASEGT. The J segment lost 4 bases and the V segment lost 10 bases, leaving 15 bases of the junction unmatched. Written as DNA, the CDR3 is TGTGCCATCAGGGGCGGAGGGGGCGCCGTCTATGGCTACACCTTC. It yields the protein CAIRGGGGAVYGYTF.